This record concerns one TCR beta chain sequence. Many counts were recorded for this clonotype. Its antigen target is currently unknown. There are no base qualities to consult, and no much larger clone falls within one base. The library was generated by RACE. Sequencing relied on a NextSeq 500. Library preparation attached unique molecular identifiers to individual cDNA molecules for quantitative, reproducible TCR counting. For every blood RNA sample, sequencing covered both the TCR alpha and TCR beta chains. The authors processed their data as follows. The median number of TCRs per sample was over 95,000, ranging from about 20,000 to 690,600. V, J and CDR3 annotation of the TCR reads was performed with the Decombinator software suite. For PS versus PT1 abundance plots, all samples were subsampled to the same number of TCRs (28,000). Expanded TCRs were defined as absent before sensitization and observed at least eight times at the 2-week time point. TCRdb redid the processing of the public reads, applying fastp at Q25 and MiXCR, and retained in-frame beta chains. All rows with the same CDR3 protein become a single entry with the most common DNA and genes. TCRdb, rather than the study authors, made the V and J calls. The sample data list more than 85,000 distinct CDR3 sequences, and more than 7% of these were observed just once. The top ten clonotypes cover about 3.4% of the sample.

The sample's time point label is to be understood as: patch test 2, 6 weeks after DPC sensitization. Read against the paper, the sample's treatment or condition label means: therapeutic diphenylcyclopropenone sensitization with weekly scalp DPC. Blood at each patch-test visit was drawn before the patch test was applied. Patients were considered eligible if aged 18 to 70, diagnosed with alopecia and deemed suitable for DPC therapy, and patients were excluded if pregnant. Total RNA was extracted from unfractionated whole blood that had been collected in Tempus Blood RNA tubes. These data come from a study of human T cells and chemical hapten exposure (dated by TCRdb to the early 2020s). For context, the study as a whole: For sensitization, 2% DPC in acetone was applied to a 2 cm by 2 cm area of upper inner arm skin. Blood for TCR sequencing was provided by twenty-nine alopecia patients at one to four time points (pre-sensitization, 2, 6 and 24 weeks). Weekly therapeutic DPC doses were additionally applied to the scalp of patients throughout the roughly 23-week study period. Alopecia areata with under or over 50% scalp involvement, alopecia totalis and alopecia universalis were represented in the patient cohort, which was mostly female. Libraries were pooled for sequencing, and per-sample TCR yields varied mainly because of small differences in library volumes within the pool. Patch testing on the upper back used Finn chambers containing 0.01% DPC, with scoring done after 6 days according to International Contact Dermatitis Research Group standards. The study tracked peripheral blood TCR repertoire changes in vivo during primary and secondary sensitization to the hapten diphenylcyclopropenone (DPC) in alopecia patients. Patient blood was sampled pre-sensitization (week 0) and at 2, 6 and about 24 weeks after DPC sensitization. Overall study outcomes, separate from this receptor: All patients had alopecia, a presumed autoimmune disease, so their immune response might differ from that of healthy individuals. Repeated subsampling changed both the strength of the expansion versus patch-test correlation and the threshold at which that correlation became significant. No change with DPC sensitization was found in the number of TCRs above 1 in 1000 frequency, and no evidence of global repertoire structure alterations was found. Expanded TCRs formed significantly more large CDR3 similarity clusters than pre-sensitization or healthy control sets, consistent with antigen-driven responses. A positive correlation was found between the number of PT1 expanded TCRs and patch test score, with significance reached at thresholds 8, 16 and 32 but not 4.

The TCR comes from a woman aged 40 to 50 with alopecia areata. Some clones in this sample may be carry-over from other donors' samples. The material sequenced was whole blood, taken in connection with sensitization to the hapten diphenylcyclopropenone (DPC).

In nucleotides, the sequence is TGTGCCAGCAACTGGGACGGATACCTCTCCTACGAGCAGTACTTC. Translation gives CASNWDGYLSYEQYF. The sequence links TRBV2 to TRBJ2-7; the D gene is possibly TRBD1 or TRBD2, each agreeing over 5 bases. Taken from the germline V gene, the CDR1 and CDR2 loops are SNHLY and FYNNEI. Deletion took 7 bases off V and 0 bases off J, with a span of 16 bases between the germline ends. Its CDR3 holds 15 amino acids, cysteine through phenylalanine. The read is trimmed to its CDR3 DNA, 45 bases read in frame from base 1.